The TCR beta chain described here comes from a study of radiotherapy plus CTLA-4 blockade in lung cancer. Findings and caveats of the study: Early clone dynamics of blood T cells, plus interferon-beta, reportedly predicted response best. In blood, tumor-derived TCR clones expanded after radiotherapy plus ipilimumab.

Assay: immunoSEQ multiplex PCR; the TCRdb copy retains only in-frame clones and omits some. Of around 100,000 clones in the sample, over 65% were seen once. V lost 2 bases and J lost 1; bases outside the gene matches: 6. This CDR3 comprises 16 residues. Germline-derived CDR1 and CDR2 are MNHEY and SVGAGI. About this clone itself: Its antigen remains unidentified. At the DNA level, this CDR3 is encoded by other sequences in the same sample as well.

The source is a human donor with non-small cell lung cancer that progressed on radiotherapy plus ipilimumab. Some clones in this sample may be carry-over from other donors' samples. V usage is TRBV6-5 and J usage is TRBJ2-3, with TRBD2 matching 7 bases. Source: peripheral blood, taken from a patient treated with radiotherapy plus ipilimumab. The CDR3: CASSYQGLVGTDTQYF. CDR3 DNA sequence: TGTGCCAGCAGTTACCAAGGACTAGTAGGCACAGATACGCAGTATTTT.